This entry features one T cell receptor beta chain sequence. This clonotype has ten or more counts. This receptor's antigen is unknown. Base-call qualities are not available, and no considerably larger clone is one nucleotide away. Receptors were amplified or captured by 5' RACE. The reads were generated on an Illumina HiSeq 2000. A universal primer binding site was added through template switching, and the final cDNA carried a unique molecular identifier so that TCR cDNA molecules could be counted accurately. Specific primers in the conserved constant-segment region were used to synthesize first-strand cDNA for the TCR alpha and beta chains. To control for contamination, every cDNA library was double barcoded, receiving both a SMART-Mk sample barcode and Illumina barcodes. Two successive PCR steps introduced TruSeq adapter sequences along with Illumina sample barcodes. The TCR alpha and beta cDNA libraries were sequenced on the Illumina HiSeq platform using custom primers. In the paper's pipeline: MiGEC was used to process raw reads and extract unique molecular identifiers, and MiXCR was used to find CDR3 positions. For each individual, recombination models were inferred using an EM algorithm with the repgenHMM and IGoR tools. Shared clonotypes were analyzed with the tcR package in R, and sharing was normalized by the product of cloneset sizes. To study raw recombination free of thymic and clonal selection effects, out-of-frame nonproductive sequences were analyzed. TCRdb trimmed public reads at Q25 via fastp, called clones via MiXCR and kept in-frame beta chains. Rows merge per CDR3 protein into single entries with the most common DNA and genes. The V and J calls shown here were made by TCRdb, not taken from the authors' results. This sample has some 500,000 distinct CDR3 sequences in its table, and 12% to 15% of those were observed once. About 0.52% of the sample belongs to the ten largest clones.

Every donor in the study was a healthy Caucasian. Three pairs of female monozygotic twins, all aged 18 to 29 years, made up the twin cohort. CD4+ and CD8+ T cell populations were isolated with positive isolation kits from Invitrogen. The data stem from a study of identical twins (dated by TCRdb to about 2016). In the study overall: The study deep-sequenced TCR alpha and beta repertoires from monozygotic twins, unrelated adults of various ages and cord blood to test whether fetal clonotypes persist. Replicate twin experiments were performed at different times using different library preparation protocols to rule out contamination.

The germline V gene provides CDR1 MNHNS and CDR2 SASEGT. The CDR3 runs 13 amino acids, cysteine and phenylalanine included. CDR3 DNA only is kept here, 39 bases in frame from base 1. V loses 6 bases at its end and J loses 4 bases; junction bases beyond the gene matches: 4. Beyond this particular receptor, the publication reports: Invariant T cells such as MAIT and iNKT could partly confound zero-insertion analyses, though diverse VJ usage argued against this for most clonotypes. Abundant cord blood beta clonotypes carried fewer insertions; young adult naive repertoires showed a weaker similar trend, while memory repertoires showed none. Excess twin sharing in beta out-of-frame sequences was weaker because fewer shared sequences lowered the signal-to-noise ratio. Compared with coincidental sharing between unrelated individuals, out-of-frame TCR alpha sequences shared between twins showed an excess of sequences with low generation probability. Conclusions relied on cross-sectional statistical analysis, since the same donors could not be followed over many years. In monozygotic twins, recombination models systematically underestimated out-of-frame TCR alpha sharing, but the models matched the sharing seen between unrelated individuals.

This sample was shared with a second study, whose subject was yellow fever vaccine responses in identical twins. As the second study states: According to the authors, the vaccine-induced T cell response in identical twins seemed to be partly convergent and partly specific to each individual. In identical twins, the study followed T cell clones that responded to the vaccine with precision.

Sequenced input: CD4+ T cells sorted from blood. The sequence joins TRBV6-1 to TRBJ1-1, with 8 bases aligning to TRBD1. This TCR was recovered from a woman aged 18-29 years in good health. The DNA is as follows: TGTGCCAGCAGGGACAGGGCGATCACTGAAGCTTTCTTT. The encoded protein is CASRDRAITEAFF.